The present T cell receptor beta chain was sequenced within a study of T cell repertoires in cytomegalovirus infection. Study information: CMV infection plus the matching HLA type was flagged by public TCR beta signatures.

Germline V CDR1 and CDR2: SGHTA, FQGNSA. This CDR3 comprises 20 residues. Trimming took 4 bases from V and 2 from J; bases not matched to a gene: 17. Study results and caveats: HLA-C-restricted CMV clonotypes gave the most frequent clonotype in two of eight donors. Carriers of CMV and the relevant HLA type were discriminated by public TCR beta frequency.

TCRdb processed the reads anew with MiXCR; each CDR3 protein has one entry. The sample includes about 100,000 distinct CDR3 sequences, more than 20% of them seen just once. This clonotype was recorded at least ten times. Its target is not known. This chain links TRBV7-2 with TRBJ2-3, with 11 bases that match TRBD2. The specimen was CD8+ T cells from PBMCs. This receptor was taken from a human donor in good health (CMV status not recorded). Some clones in this sample may be carry-over from other donors' samples. The CDR3 loop reads CASSSRGVLAGDGVTDTQYF. The DNA for the CDR3 is TGTGCCAGCAGCTCCCGGGGAGTACTAGCGGGAGATGGGGTCACAGATACGCAGTATTTT. The whole variable domain, filled in from reference TRBV7-2 and TRBJ2-3, reads GAGVSQSPSNKVTEKGKDVELRCDPISGHTALYWYRQSLGQGLEFLIYFQGNSAPDKSGLPSDRFSAERTGGSVSTLTIQRTQQEDSAVYLCASSSRGVLAGDGVTDTQYFGPGTRLTVL.